The 8 T cell receptor beta chains presented below share a single source sample, sequenced in a study of cytomegalovirus exposure and HLA in healthy donors. Method: immunoSEQ multiplex PCR; TCRdb's copy keeps in-frame clones and lacks some. Of around 180,000 clones in the sample, approximately 85% were seen once. Sequenced input: PBMCs. These receptors all stem from a woman aged 18-29 years in good health and CMV-seronegative.

V usage is TRBV7-9 and J usage is TRBJ2-6; TRBD1 might be the D (5 bases). CDR1 SEHNR and CDR2 FQNEAQ come from the germline V gene (reference sequence). V dropped 7 bases and J dropped 4 bases, with 14 bases sitting between them. This CDR3 has 15 amino acids. CDR3 coding DNA: TGTGCCAGCACCTCGGACATAACGGGGGCCAACGTCCTGACTTTC. Protein sequence: CASTSDITGANVLTF.

This clone was seen a handful of times. This sequence joins TRBV5-1 and TRBJ2-7, with TRBD2 identical over 11 bases. CDR1 is SGHRS, CDR2 YFSETQ, per germline. This CDR3 is built from 17 residues. The V segment lost 4 bases and the J segment 0 bases; nucleotides outside the gene matches: 9. The CDR3 DNA reads as TGCGCCAGCAGCGCCCTGAATAGCGGGAGGGCCTCCTACGAGCAGTACTTC. Amino acids: CASSALNSGRASYEQYF.

The genes are TRBV5-1 and TRBJ1-4; 9 bases align to TRBD1. In germline, CDR1 is SGHRS, CDR2 YFSETQ. V was pared by 3 bases and J by 7 bases, with 7 bases of the junction left unmatched. This CDR3 has 15 amino acids. CDR3 sequence (DNA): TGCGCCAGCAGCTGGACAGGGGACGGTAGTGAAAAACTGTTTTTT. It specifies CASSWTGDGSEKLFF.

The V and J genes are TRBV7-8 and TRBJ2-7; 7 bases map to TRBD2. Germline V gives CDR1 SGHVS, CDR2 FQNEAQ. CDR3 size: 15 residues. With 1 base clipped from V and 6 bases from J, the junction kept 9 bases outside the gene matches. CDR3 DNA: TGTGCCAGCAGCTTAGTCACCGTATCGGGGGGCGAGCAGTACTTC. It yields the protein CASSLVTVSGGEQYF. Complete variable domain (other parts from reference TRBV7-8 and TRBJ2-7): GAGVSQSPRYKVAKRGQDVALRCDPISGHVSLFWYQQALGQGPEFLTYFQNEAQLDKSGLPSDRFFAERPEGSVSTLKIQRTQQEDSAVYLCASSLVTVSGGEQYFGPGTRLTVT.

In DNA, the CDR3 is TGCAGCGTAACTCAGGGGGCAAGCAATCAGCCCCAGCATTTT. Its translation is CSVTQGASNQPQHF. The rearrangement uses TRBV29-1 and TRBJ1-5; 8 nucleotides agree with TRBD1. V dropped 6 bases and J dropped 1; count of bases not matched to a gene: 5. The CDR3 has 14 residues. Germline V gene sequence: CDR1 SQVTM, CDR2 ANQGSEA. The complete variable domain, with remaining parts taken from reference TRBV29-1 and TRBJ1-5, reads SAVISQKPSRDICQRGTSLTIQCQVDSQVTMMFWYRQQPGQSLTLIATANQGSEATYESGFVIDKFPISRPNLTFSTLTVSNMSPEDSSIYLCSVTQGASNQPQHFGDGTRLSIL.

The chain joins TRBV7-6 to TRBJ2-7; 8 bases match TRBD1. V was clipped by 5 bases and J by 5 bases; unmatched bases: 14. CDR3 length: 16 residues. The germline CDR1 and CDR2 sequences are SGHVS and FNYEAQ. In nucleotides, the CDR3 is TGTGCCAGCAGCCTTAGGCGGGGACAGGCTCGTGACGAGCAGTACTTC. Translated: CASSLRRGQARDEQYF.

The table lists this clone with a count of one. This rearrangement joins TRBV19 to TRBJ1-2; D is uncertain. V shed 0 bases and J shed 4 bases, with 12 bases lying between them. The CDR3 covers 15 residues. Germline CDR1 is LNHDA and CDR2 is SQIVND (reference sequence). CDR3 region: CASSIDGPAVYGYTF. CDR3 in DNA: TGTGCCAGTAGTATAGATGGGCCAGCGGTCTATGGCTACACCTTC.

The rearrangement uses TRBV5-1 and TRBJ1-2; D may be TRBD1 (6 bases). V lost 0 bases, J lost 7 bases, and 16 bases lay in between. Germline V gene sequence: CDR1 SGHRS, CDR2 YFSETQ. This CDR3 has 15 amino acids. CDR3 region: CASSLGQGLLSGYTF. The CDR3 coding sequence is TGCGCCAGCAGCTTGGGGCAGGGGCTTCTCTCTGGCTACACCTTC.